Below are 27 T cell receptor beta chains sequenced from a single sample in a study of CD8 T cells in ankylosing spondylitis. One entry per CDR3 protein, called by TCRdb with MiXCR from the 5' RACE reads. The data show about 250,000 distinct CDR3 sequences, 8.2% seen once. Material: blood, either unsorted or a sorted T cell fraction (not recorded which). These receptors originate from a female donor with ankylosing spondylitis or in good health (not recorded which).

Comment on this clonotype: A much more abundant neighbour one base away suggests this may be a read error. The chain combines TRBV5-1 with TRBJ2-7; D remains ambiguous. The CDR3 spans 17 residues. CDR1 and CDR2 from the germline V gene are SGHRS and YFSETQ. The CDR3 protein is CASSLGPIATGSYGQYF. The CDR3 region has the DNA TGCGCCAGCAGCTTGGGTCCCATAGCCACCGGGTCCTACGGGCAGTACTTC. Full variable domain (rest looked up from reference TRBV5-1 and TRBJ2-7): KAGVTQTPRYLIKTRGQQVTLSCSPISGHRSVSWYQQTPGQGLQFLFEYFSETQRNKGNFPGRFSGRQFSNSRSEMNVSTLELGDSALYLCASSLGPIATGSYGQYFGPGTRLTVT.

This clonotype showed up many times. The CDR3 DNA follows: TGTGCCAGCAGCTTACGACCTGACAATGAGCAGTTCTTC. This codes for CASSLRPDNEQFF. The V call is TRBV5-5, the J call TRBJ2-1; D unclear. The germline V gene has CDR1 SGHKS and CDR2 YYEKEE (reference sequence). V was clipped by 2 bases and J by 5 bases, with 8 bases between them. CDR3 length: 13 amino acids.

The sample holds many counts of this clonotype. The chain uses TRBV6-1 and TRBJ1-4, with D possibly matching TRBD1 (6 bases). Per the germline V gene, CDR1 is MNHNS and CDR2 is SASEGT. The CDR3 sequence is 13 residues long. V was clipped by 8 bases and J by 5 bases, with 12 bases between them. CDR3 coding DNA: TGTGCCAGCCGCGCCAGGGGAAATGAAAAACTGTTTTTT. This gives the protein CASRARGNEKLFF.

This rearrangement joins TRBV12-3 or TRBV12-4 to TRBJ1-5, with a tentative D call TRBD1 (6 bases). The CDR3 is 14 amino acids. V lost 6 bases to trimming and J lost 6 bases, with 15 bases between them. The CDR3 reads CASSLQGGGQPQHF. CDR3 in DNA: TGTGCCAGCAGCTTACAGGGAGGCGGTCAGCCCCAGCATTTT.

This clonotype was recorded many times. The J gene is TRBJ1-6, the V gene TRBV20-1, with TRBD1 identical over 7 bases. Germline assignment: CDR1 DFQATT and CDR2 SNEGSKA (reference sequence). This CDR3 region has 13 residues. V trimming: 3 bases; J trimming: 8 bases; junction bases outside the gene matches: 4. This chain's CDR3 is CSARDRRYSPLHF. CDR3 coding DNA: TGCAGTGCTAGGGACAGGCGGTATTCACCCCTCCACTTT.

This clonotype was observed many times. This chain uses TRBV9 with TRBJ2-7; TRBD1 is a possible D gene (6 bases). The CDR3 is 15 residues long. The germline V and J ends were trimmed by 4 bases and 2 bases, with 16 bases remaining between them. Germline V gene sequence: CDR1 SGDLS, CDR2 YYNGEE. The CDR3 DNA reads TGTGCCAGCAGCTCAGGGGAACAGGGTCCCTACGAGCAGTACTTC. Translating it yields CASSSGEQGPYEQYF. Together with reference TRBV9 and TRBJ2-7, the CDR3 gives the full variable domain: DSGVTQTPKHLITATGQRVTLRCSPRSGDLSVYWYQQSLDQGLQFLIQYYNGEERAKGNILERFSAQQFPDLHSELNLSSLELGDSALYFCASSSGEQGPYEQYFGPGTRLTVT.

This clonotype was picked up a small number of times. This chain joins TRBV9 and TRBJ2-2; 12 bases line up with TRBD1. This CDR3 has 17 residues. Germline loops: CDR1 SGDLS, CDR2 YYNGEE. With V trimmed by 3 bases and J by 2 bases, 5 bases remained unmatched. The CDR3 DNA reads TGTGCCAGCAGCGAGGGGACAGGGGGCGCAAACACCGGGGAGCTGTTTTTT. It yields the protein CASSEGTGGANTGELFF. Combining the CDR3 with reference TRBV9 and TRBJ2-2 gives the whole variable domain DSGVTQTPKHLITATGQRVTLRCSPRSGDLSVYWYQQSLDQGLQFLIQYYNGEERAKGNILERFSAQQFPDLHSELNLSSLELGDSALYFCASSEGTGGANTGELFFGEGSRLTVL.

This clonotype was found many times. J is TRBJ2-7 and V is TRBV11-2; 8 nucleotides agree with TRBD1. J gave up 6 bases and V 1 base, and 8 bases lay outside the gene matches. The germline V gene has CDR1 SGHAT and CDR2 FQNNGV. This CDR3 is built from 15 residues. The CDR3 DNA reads TGTGCCAGCAGCTTAGGGACAGGGTCAAAAAGCGAGCAGTACTTC. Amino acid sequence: CASSLGTGSKSEQYF. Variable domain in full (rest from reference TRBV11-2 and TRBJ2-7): EAGVAQSPRYKIIEKRQSVAFWCNPISGHATLYWYQQILGQGPKLLIQFQNNGVVDDSQLPKDRFSAERLKGVDSTLKIQPAKLEDSAVYLCASSLGTGSKSEQYFGPGTRLTVT.

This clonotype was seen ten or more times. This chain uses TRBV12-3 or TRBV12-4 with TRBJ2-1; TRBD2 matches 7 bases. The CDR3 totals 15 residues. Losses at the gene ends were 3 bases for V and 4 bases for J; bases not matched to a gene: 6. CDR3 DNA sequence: TGTGCCAGCAGTTTTGTCCTAGCGGTTTACAATGAGCAGTTCTTC. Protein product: CASSFVLAVYNEQFF.

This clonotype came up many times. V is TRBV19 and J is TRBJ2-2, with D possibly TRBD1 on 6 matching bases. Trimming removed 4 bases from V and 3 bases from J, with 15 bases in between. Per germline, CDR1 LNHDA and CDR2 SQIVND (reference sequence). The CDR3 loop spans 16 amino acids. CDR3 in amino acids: CASSTPLDRYTGELFF. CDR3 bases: TGTGCCAGTAGTACCCCATTAGACAGGTACACCGGGGAGCTGTTTTTT. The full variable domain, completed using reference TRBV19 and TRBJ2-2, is DGGITQSPKYLFRKEGQNVTLSCEQNLNHDAMYWYRQDPGQGLRLIYYSQIVNDFQKGDIAEGYSVSREKKESFPLTVTSAQKNPTAFYLCASSTPLDRYTGELFFGEGSRLTVL.

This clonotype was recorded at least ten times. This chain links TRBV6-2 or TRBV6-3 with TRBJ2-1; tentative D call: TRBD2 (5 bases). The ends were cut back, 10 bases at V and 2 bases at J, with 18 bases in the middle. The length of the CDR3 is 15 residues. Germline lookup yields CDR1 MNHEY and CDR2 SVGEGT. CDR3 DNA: TGTGCCACTCGCGAGGTGGGAGAGACCTACAATGAGCAGTTCTTC. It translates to CATREVGETYNEQFF.

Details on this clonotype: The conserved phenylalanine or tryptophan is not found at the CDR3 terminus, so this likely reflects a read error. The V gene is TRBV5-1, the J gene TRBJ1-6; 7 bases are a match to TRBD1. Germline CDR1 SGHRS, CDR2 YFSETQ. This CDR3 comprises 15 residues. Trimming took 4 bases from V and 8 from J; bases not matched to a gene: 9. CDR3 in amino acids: CASSHRQGSDSPLHL. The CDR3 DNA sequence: TGCGCCAGCAGCCACCGACAGGGTAGCGATTCACCCCTCCACCTT.

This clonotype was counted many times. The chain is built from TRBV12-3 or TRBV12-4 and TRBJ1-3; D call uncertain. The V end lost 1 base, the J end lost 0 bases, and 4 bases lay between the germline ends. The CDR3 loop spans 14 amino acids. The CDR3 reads CASSLGYSGNTIYF. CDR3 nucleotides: TGTGCCAGCAGTTTAGGGTACTCTGGAAACACCATATATTTT.

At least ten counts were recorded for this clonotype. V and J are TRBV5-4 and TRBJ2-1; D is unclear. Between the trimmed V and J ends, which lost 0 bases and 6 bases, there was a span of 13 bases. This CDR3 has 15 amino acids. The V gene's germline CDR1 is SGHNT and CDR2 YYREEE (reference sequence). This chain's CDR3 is CASSLGQTPGNEQFF. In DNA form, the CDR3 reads TGTGCCAGCAGCTTGGGGCAGACCCCTGGCAATGAGCAGTTCTTC.

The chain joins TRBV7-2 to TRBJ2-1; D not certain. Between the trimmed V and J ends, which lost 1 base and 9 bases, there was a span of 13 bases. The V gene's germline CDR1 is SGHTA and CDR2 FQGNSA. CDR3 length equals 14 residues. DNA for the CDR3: TGTGCCAGCAGCTTAGGACTCGGCGAGAGTGAGCAGTTCTTC. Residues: CASSLGLGESEQFF.

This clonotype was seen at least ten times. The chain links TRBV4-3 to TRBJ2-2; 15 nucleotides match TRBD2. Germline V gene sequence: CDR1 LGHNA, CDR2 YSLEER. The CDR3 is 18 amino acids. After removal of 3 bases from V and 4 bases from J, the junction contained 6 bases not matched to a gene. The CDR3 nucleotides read TGCGCCAGCAGCCAGGGACTAGCGGGAGGTATCGGCACCGGGGAGCTGTTTTTT. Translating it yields CASSQGLAGGIGTGELFF.

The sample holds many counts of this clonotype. The CDR3 here is CASSQVPEIYEQYF. DNA of the CDR3: TGTGCCAGCAGCCAAGTCCCGGAGATCTACGAGCAGTACTTC. V gene TRBV3-1 combines with J gene TRBJ2-7; D gene uncertain. The CDR3 is made up of 14 amino acids. Germline CDR1 is LGHDT and CDR2 is YNNKEL (reference sequence). The V end was cut by 1 base, the J end by 3 bases, with 10 bases between.

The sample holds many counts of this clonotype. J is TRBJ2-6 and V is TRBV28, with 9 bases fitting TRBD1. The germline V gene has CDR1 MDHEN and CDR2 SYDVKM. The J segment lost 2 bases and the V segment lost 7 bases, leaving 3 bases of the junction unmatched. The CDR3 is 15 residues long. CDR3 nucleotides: TGTGCCAGCACCGGGACAGGGACTGGGGCCAACGTCCTGACTTTC. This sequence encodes CASTGTGTGANVLTF.

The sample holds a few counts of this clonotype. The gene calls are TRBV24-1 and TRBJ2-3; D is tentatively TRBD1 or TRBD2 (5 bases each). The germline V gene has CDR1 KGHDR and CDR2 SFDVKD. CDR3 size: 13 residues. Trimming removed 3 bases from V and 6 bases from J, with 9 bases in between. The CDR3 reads CATSDRDGDTQYF. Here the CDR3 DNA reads TGTGCCACCAGTGATCGGGACGGGGATACGCAGTATTTT.

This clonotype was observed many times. The CDR3 region has the DNA TGTGCCAGCAGGTACCGCGTCGGGACAGGGGGCGGTCAGCCCCAGCATTTT. Residues: CASRYRVGTGGGQPQHF. V and J are TRBV28 and TRBJ1-5; 12 positions agree with TRBD1. Germline V gene lookup returns CDR1 MDHEN and CDR2 SYDVKM. After removal of 6 bases from V and 6 bases from J, the junction contained 12 bases not matched to a gene. The length of the CDR3 is 17 residues.

CDR3 sequence: CASSRAGEEADTQYF. The CDR3 DNA sequence: TGTGCCAGCAGCCGCGCCGGAGAGGAGGCAGATACGCAGTATTTT. This chain uses TRBV7-6 with TRBJ2-3, with a weak D call TRBD2 (5 bases). Germline CDR1 SGHVS, CDR2 FNYEAQ. There are 15 residues in the CDR3. With 5 bases removed from V and 4 bases from J, the gap between germline ends came to 16 bases.

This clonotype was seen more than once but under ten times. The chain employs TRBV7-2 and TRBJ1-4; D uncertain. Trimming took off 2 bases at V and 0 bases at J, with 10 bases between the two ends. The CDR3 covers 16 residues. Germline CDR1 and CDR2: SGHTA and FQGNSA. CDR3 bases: TGTGCCAGCAGCTTAACACCATACGCAACTAATGAAAAACTGTTTTTT. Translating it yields CASSLTPYATNEKLFF.

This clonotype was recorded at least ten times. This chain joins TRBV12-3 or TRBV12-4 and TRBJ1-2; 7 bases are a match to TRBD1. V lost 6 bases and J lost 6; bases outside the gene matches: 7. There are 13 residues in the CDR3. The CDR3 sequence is CASRPGGGDGYTF. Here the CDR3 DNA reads TGTGCCAGCAGGCCAGGAGGGGGCGATGGCTACACCTTC.

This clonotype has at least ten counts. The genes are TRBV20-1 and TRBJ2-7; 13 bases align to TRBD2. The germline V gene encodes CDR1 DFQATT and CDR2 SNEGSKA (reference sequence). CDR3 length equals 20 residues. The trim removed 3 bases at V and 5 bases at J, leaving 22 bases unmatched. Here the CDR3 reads CSASSPSYGTSGVQPNEQYF. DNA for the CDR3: TGCAGTGCTAGCTCCCCTTCCTATGGGACTAGCGGGGTACAACCTAACGAGCAGTACTTC.

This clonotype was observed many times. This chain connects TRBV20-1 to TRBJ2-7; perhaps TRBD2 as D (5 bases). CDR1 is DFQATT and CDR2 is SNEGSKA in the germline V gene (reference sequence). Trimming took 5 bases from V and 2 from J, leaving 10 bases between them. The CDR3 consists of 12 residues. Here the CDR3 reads CSAPNGTYEQYF. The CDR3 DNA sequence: TGCAGTGCTCCGAACGGGACCTACGAGCAGTACTTC.

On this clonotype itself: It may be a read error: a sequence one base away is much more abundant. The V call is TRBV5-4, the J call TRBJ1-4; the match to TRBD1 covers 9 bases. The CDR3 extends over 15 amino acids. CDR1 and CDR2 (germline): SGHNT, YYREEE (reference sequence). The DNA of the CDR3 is TGTGTCAGCAGCTGGAAACAGGGGGCGAGAGAAAAACTGTTTTTT. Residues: CVSSWKQGAREKLFF. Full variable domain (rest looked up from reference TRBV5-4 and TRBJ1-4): ETGVTQSPTHLIKTRGQQVTLRCSSQSGHNTVSWYQQALGQGPQFIFQYYREEENGRGNFPPRFSGLQFPNYSSELNVNALELDDSALYLCVSSWKQGAREKLFFGSGTQLSVL.

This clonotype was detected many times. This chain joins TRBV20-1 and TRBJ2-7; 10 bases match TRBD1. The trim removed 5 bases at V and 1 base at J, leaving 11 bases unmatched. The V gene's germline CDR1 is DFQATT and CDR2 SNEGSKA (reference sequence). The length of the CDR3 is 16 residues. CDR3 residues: CSASGTGAPYSYEQYF. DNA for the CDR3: TGCAGTGCTTCCGGGACAGGGGCGCCCTATTCCTACGAGCAGTACTTC.